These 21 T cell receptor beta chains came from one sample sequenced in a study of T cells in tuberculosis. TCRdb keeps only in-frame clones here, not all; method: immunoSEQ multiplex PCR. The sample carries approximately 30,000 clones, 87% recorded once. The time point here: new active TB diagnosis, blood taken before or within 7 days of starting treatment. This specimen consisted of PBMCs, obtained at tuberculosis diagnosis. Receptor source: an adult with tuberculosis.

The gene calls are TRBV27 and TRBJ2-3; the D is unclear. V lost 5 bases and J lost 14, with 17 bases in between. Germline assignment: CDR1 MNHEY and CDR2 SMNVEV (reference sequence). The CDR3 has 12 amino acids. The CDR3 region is CASSPRLPGLYF. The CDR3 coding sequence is TGTGCCAGCAGTCCGCGCCTACCGGGTCTGTATTTT.

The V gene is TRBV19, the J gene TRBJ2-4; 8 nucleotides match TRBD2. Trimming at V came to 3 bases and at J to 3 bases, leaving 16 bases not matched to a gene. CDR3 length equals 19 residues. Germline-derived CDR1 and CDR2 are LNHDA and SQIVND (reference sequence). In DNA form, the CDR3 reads TGTGCCAGTAGTATCTCGGCGGGAGGAGCCGACGGAGACAAAAACATTCAGTACTTC. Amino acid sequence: CASSISAGGADGDKNIQYF.

In DNA, the CDR3 is TGTGCCAGCAGCCCGAGTCAGGGGAACACTGAAGCTTTCTTT. This translates into CASSPSQGNTEAFF. The chain employs TRBV11-3 and TRBJ1-1, with D perhaps TRBD1 (5 bases). From germline, CDR1 is SGHNT and CDR2 YENEEA. Trimming removed 5 bases at V and 1 base at J, with 11 bases between. The CDR3 covers 14 residues. The variable domain in full, completed from reference TRBV11-3 and TRBJ1-1, reads EAGVVQSPRYKIIEKKQPVAFWCNPISGHNTLYWYLQNLGQGPELLIRYENEEAVDDSQLPKDRFSAERLKGVDSTLKIQPAELGDSAVYLCASSPSQGNTEAFFGQGTRLTVV.

The CDR3 loop reads CASSLFTGDTEAFF. For the CDR3, the DNA is TGCGCCAGCAGCTTGTTTACAGGGGACACTGAAGCTTTCTTT. The chain carries TRBV5-1 and TRBJ1-1; 7 nucleotides align to TRBD1. The CDR3 extends over 14 amino acids. CDR1 is SGHRS and CDR2 is YFSETQ in the germline V gene. The V gene end was trimmed by 1 base and the J gene end by 3 bases; junction bases not matched to a gene: 3.

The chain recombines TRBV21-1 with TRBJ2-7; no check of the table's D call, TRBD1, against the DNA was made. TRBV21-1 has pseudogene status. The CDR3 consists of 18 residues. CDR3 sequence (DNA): TGTGCCAGCAGCAACAGGTGGGAGGAGGGGACAGGGGGCAACGAGCAGTACTTC. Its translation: CASSNRWEEGTGGNEQYF.

The CDR3 reads CAISPGGAYGYTF. The CDR3 nucleotides are TGTGCCATCAGTCCAGGGGGCGCTTATGGCTACACCTTC. V and J are TRBV10-3 and TRBJ1-2, with 8 bases fitting TRBD1. The CDR3 consists of 13 residues. J was trimmed by 5 bases and V by 5 bases; bases with no gene match: 4. CDR1 and CDR2 (germline): ENHRY, SYGVKD.

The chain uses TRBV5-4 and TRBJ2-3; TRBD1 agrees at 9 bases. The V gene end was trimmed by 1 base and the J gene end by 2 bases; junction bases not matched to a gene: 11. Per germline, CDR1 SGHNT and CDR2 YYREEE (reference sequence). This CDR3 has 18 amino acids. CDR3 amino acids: CASSLPHRTGAATDTQYF. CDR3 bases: TGTGCCAGCAGCTTGCCACACAGGACAGGGGCCGCCACAGATACGCAGTATTTT.

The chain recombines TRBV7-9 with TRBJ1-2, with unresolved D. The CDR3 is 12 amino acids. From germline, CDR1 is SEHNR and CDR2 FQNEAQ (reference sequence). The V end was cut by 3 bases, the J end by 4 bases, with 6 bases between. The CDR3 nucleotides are TGTGCCAGCAGCTTGGGAGTCTATGGCTACACCTTC. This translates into CASSLGVYGYTF.

Here the CDR3 DNA reads TGCGCCAGCAGCTTAGGGACAGGCAGCTCTGGGGCCAACGTCCTGACTTTC. Translating gives CASSLGTGSSGANVLTF. The chain combines TRBV5-1 with TRBJ2-6; TRBD1 aligns across 8 bases. This CDR3 has 17 amino acids. The germline gives CDR1 SGHRS, CDR2 YFSETQ. The V and J ends lost 2 bases and 0 bases, in that order; junction bases with no gene match: 4. The whole variable domain, filled in from reference TRBV5-1 and TRBJ2-6, reads KAGVTQTPRYLIKTRGQQVTLSCSPISGHRSVSWYQQTPGQGLQFLFEYFSETQRNKGNFPGRFSGRQFSNSRSEMNVSTLELGDSALYLCASSLGTGSSGANVLTFGAGSRLTVL.

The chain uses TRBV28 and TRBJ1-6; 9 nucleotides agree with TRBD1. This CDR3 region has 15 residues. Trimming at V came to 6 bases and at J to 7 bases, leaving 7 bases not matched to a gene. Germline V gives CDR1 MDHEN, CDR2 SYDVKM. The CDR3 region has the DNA TGTGCCAGCAGGGGGGACAGGGCAAGGAATTCACCCCTCCACTTT. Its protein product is CASRGDRARNSPLHF.

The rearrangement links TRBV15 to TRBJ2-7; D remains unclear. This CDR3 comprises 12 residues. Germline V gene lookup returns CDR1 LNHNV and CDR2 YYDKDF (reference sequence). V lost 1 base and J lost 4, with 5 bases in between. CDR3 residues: CATSRGPYEQYF. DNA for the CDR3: TGTGCCACCAGCAGAGGTCCGTACGAGCAGTACTTC.

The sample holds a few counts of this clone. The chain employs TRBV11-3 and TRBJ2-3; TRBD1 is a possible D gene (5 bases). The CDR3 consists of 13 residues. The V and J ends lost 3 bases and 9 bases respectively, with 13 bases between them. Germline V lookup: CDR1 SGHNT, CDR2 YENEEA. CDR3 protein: CASSLVIGATQYF. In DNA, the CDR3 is TGTGCCAGCAGCTTGGTCATAGGGGCGACGCAGTATTTT.

The CDR3 sequence is CASSQEGRGGGGSPLHF. CDR3 in DNA: TGCGCCAGCAGCCAAGAGGGCCGAGGGGGGGGCGGCTCACCCCTCCACTTT. The rearrangement joins TRBV4-3 to TRBJ1-6, with a tentative D call TRBD1 (6 bases). Trimming pared 0 bases from V and 10 bases from J, leaving 19 bases between. CDR3 length: 17 residues. From germline, CDR1 is LGHNA and CDR2 YSLEER.

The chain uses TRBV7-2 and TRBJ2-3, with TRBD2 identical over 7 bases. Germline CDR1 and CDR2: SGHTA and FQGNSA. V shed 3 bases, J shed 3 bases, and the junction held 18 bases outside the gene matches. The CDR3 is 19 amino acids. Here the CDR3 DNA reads TGTGCCAGCAGCTTCCCCTCCCTAGCAGTAGGACTAGGGACAGATACGCAGTATTTT. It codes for CASSFPSLAVGLGTDTQYF.

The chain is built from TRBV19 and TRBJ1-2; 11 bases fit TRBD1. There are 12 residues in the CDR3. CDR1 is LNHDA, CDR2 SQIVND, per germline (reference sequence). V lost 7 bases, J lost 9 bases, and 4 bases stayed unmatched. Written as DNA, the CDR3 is TGTGCCAGTACCAGGACAGGGGGCAGCTACACCTTC. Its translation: CASTRTGGSYTF. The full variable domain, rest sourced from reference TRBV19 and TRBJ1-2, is DGGITQSPKYLFRKEGQNVTLSCEQNLNHDAMYWYRQDPGQGLRLIYYSQIVNDFQKGDIAEGYSVSREKKESFPLTVTSAQKNPTAFYLCASTRTGGSYTFGSGTRLTVV.

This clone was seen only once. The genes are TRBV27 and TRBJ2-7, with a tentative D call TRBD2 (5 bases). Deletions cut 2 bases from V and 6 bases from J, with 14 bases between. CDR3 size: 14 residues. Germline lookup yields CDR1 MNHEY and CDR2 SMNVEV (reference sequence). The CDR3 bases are TGTGCCAGCAGTTTAGCCCTAGCTTCCGGCGAGCAGTACTTC. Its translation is CASSLALASGEQYF.

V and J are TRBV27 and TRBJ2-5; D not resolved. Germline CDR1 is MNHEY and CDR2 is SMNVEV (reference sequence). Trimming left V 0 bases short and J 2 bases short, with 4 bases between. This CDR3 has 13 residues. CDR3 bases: TGTGCCAGCAGTTTATCGGCACAAGAGACCCAGTACTTC. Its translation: CASSLSAQETQYF.

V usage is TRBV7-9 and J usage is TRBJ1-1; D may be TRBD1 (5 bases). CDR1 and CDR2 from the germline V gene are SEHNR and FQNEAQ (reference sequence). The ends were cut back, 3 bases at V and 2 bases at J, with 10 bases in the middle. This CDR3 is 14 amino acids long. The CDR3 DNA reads TGTGCCAGCAGCTTCGGGGGAGGAAACACTGAAGCTTTCTTT. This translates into CASSFGGGNTEAFF.

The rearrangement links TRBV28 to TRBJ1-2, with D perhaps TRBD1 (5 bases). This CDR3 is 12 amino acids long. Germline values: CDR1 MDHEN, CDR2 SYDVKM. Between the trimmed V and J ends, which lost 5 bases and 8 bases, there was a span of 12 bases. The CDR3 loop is CASSQDSVGYTF. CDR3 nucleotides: TGTGCCAGCAGTCAAGACAGCGTCGGCTACACCTTC.

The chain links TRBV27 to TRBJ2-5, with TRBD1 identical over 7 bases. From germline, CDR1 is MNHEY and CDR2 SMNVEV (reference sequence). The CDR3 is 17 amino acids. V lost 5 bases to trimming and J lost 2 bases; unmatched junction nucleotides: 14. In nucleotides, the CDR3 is TGTGCCAGCAGTCCGACCTTTCCGGGACAGCGACAAGAGACCCAGTACTTC. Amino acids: CASSPTFPGQRQETQYF.

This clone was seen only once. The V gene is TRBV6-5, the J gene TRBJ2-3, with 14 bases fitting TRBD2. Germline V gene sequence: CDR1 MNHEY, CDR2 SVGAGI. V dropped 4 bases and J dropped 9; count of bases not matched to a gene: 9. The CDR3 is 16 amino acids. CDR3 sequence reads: CASSSGPGTSGSTQYF. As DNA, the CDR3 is TGTGCCAGCAGTTCCGGTCCCGGGACTAGCGGGAGCACGCAGTATTTT.